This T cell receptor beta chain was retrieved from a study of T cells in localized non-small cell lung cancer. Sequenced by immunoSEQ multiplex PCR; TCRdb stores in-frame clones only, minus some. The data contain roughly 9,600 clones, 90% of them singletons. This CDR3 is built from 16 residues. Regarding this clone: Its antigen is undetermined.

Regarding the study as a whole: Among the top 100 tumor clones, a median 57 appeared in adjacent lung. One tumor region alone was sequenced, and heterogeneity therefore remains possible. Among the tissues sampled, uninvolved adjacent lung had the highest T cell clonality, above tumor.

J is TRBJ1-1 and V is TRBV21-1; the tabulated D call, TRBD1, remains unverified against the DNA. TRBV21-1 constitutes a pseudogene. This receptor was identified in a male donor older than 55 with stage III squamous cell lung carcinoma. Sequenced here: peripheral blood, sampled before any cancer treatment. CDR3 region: CASSKSIPGGNTEAFF. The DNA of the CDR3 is TGTGCCAGCAGCAAAAGCATTCCAGGGGGTAACACTGAAGCTTTCTTT.